This T cell receptor beta chain was captured in a study of cytomegalovirus exposure and HLA in healthy donors. This clone is medium-sized by share. The antigen remains unidentified. Broader study findings: The study recorded 164 TCR beta chains that were cytomegalovirus-associated. The authors later linked a missense DCLRE1C variant to TCR beta V- and J-gene trimming. TCR sequences were mostly rare, though some public TCRs occurred in many donors.

PCR amplification relied on 60 Vbeta primers (plus 13 Jbeta primers). Sequenced by immunoSEQ multiplex PCR; TCRdb stores in-frame clones only, minus some. Among around 90,000 clones listed, about nine tenths were seen once. Sampled while nominally healthy, donors likely had unrecorded immune exposures. The germline V gene encodes CDR1 SNHLY and CDR2 FYNNEI. The V end lost 1 base, the J end lost 13 bases, and 13 bases lay between the germline ends. CDR3 size: 13 residues. The chain is built from TRBV2 and TRBJ1-4; D ambiguous. Sequencing was performed on PBMCs. This receptor was identified in a man younger than 40 in good health and CMV-seropositive. CDR3 DNA sequence: TGTGCCAGCAGTGAAGGCTCTCCCGCGGGACTGTTTTTT. The encoded protein is CASSEGSPAGLFF.